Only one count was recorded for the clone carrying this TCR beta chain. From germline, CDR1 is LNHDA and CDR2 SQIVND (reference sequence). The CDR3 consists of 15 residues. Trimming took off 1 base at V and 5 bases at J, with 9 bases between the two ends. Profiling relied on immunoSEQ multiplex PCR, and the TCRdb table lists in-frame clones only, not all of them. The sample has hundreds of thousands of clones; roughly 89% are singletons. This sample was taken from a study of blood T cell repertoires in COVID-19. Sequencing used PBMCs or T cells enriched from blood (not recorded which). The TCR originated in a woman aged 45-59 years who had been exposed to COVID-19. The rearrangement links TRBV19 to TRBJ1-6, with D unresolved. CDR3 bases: TGTGCCAGTAGTATAGGAGACGGAGATAATTCACCCCTCCACTTT. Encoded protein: CASSIGDGDNSPLHF.